This record looks at one T cell receptor (beta chain) sequence and its context. Its specificity is not known. V lost 3 bases and J lost 6; bases outside the gene matches: 8. Looked up from germline, CDR1 is MNHNY and CDR2 is SVGAGI (reference sequence). The CDR3 runs to 15 residues. This entry comes from a study of CD4 T cells in relation to SARS-CoV-2 and coronaviruses. Study as a whole: PBMCs were cultured with antigen for roughly 11 days before TCR beta sequencing.

This table comes from immunoSEQ multiplex PCR, and its TCRdb copy is limited to in-frame clones, with some not included. The sample holds about 36,000 clones, more than 65% seen once. This sequence was found in an adult with COVID-19. The sequenced material came from memory CD4+ T cells from PBMCs, cultured in vitro. The chain carries TRBV6-6 and TRBJ2-3; 8 nucleotides agree with TRBD2. CDR3: CASSYSASGSDTQYF. CDR3 DNA: TGTGCCAGCAGTTATTCTGCTAGCGGGTCGGATACGCAGTATTTT.